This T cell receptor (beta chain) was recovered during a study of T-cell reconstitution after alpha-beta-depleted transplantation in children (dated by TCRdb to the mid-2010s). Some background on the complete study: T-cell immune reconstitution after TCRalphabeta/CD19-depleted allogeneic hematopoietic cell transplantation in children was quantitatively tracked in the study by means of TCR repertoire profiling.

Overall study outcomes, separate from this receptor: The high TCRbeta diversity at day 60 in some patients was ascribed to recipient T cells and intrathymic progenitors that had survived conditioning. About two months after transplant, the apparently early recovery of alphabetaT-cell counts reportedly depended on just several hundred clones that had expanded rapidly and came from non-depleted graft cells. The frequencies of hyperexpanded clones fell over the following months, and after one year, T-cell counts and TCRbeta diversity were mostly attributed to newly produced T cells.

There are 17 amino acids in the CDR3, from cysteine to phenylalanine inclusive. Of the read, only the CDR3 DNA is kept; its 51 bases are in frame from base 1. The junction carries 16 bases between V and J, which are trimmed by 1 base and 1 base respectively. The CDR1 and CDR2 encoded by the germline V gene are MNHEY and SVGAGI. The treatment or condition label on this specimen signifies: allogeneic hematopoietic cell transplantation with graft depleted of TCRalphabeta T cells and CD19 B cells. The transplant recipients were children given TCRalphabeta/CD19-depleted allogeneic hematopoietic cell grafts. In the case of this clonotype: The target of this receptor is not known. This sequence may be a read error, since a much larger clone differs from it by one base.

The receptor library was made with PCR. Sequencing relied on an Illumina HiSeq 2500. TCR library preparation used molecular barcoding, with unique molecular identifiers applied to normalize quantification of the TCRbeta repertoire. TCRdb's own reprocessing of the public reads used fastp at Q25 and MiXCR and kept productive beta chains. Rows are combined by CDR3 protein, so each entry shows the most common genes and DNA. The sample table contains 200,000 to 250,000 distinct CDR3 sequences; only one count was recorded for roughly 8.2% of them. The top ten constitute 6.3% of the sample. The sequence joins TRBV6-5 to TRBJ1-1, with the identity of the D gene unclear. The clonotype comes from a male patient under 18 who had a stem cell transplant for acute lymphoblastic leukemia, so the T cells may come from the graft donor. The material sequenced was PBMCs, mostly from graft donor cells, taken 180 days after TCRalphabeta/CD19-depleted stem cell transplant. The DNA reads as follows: TGTGCCAGCAGTTACTGGGTGGGGAACTTTCAGAACACTGAAGCTTTCTTT. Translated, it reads CASSYWVGNFQNTEAFF.